This T cell receptor beta chain was sequenced in a study of CD8 T cells in Susac syndrome (dated by TCRdb to between 2018 and 2021). Concerning the study at large: Of the Susac syndrome patients who were sequenced, eight or nine were in clinical remission while about six had clinically active disease. Susac syndrome patients were therapy-naive, on corticosteroids (some also receiving IVIg), or on IVIg alone at blood withdrawal. The study used repertoire sequencing to test whether antigen drove CD8+ T cell activation and differentiation in Susac syndrome. Study-level results and caveats: The TCR sequencing and HLA analysis was acknowledged to have included a relatively small number of individuals. In the CD4+ T cell repertoire of Susac syndrome patients, clonal expansion was not detected.

High-throughput TCR beta sequencing profiled peripheral blood CD8+ and CD4+ T cells from healthy donors, Susac syndrome patients and multiple sclerosis patients. Recently defined diagnostic criteria for definite or probable disease were met by the Susac syndrome patients. Bulk CD8+ and CD4+ T cells were purified by magnetic negative isolation, while CD8+ TEMRA cells were enriched using FACS. Blood was drawn into EDTA tubes, processed within 24 hours, and PBMCs were isolated by density gradient centrifugation. PBMCs intended for TCR sequencing were frozen in liquid nitrogen and were later thawed in a 37 degrees C water bath. A purity of at least 90% was achieved for sorted or isolated CD4+, CD8+ and CD8+ TEMRA cells. Concerning this clonotype: The clone's antigen remains unknown. Base qualities are not at hand, and no much larger clone is one base apart.

RNA was extracted using the RNeasy kit, and about 0.45 to 1 microgram was reverse transcribed with random hexamers. The immunoSEQ multiplex PCR assay, which covers 54 Vbeta and 13 Jbeta segments, was used to amplify TCR beta CDR3 regions. PCR amplification bias was corrected by using a synthetic template baseline for primer optimization and computational correction. In the authors' own workflow: Reads were assigned to V, D and J genes according to IMGT and analyzed in immunoSEQ Analyzer, with only productive sequences retained. Clonality was computed as one minus Shannon entropy normalized by log2 of the number of productive unique sequences. For each patient and control, public and private clones were evaluated within the 100 most prevalent clones. Clones were defined as Susac-specific when absent from the healthy and MS cohorts, from 1,000 to 1,100 published viral clones and from other ImmuneACCESS disease sequences. TCRdb reprocessed the public reads (quality trimming at Q25 with fastp, clone calling with MiXCR) and kept in-frame beta chains. Every distinct CDR3 protein forms one entry, paired with its most common genes and DNA. V and J calls and clone size were set by TCRdb, not the authors. The sample contains around 150,000 distinct CDR3 sequences, over 90% of them found a single time. The ten largest clones add up to 0.14% of the sample.

V is pared back by 6 bases and J by 4 bases, with 12 bases lying between the germline termini. The CDR3, from cysteine to phenylalanine, totals 12 residues. The only DNA kept is the CDR3, 36 bases in frame from the first base. The germline V gene encodes CDR1 DFQATT and CDR2 SNEGSKA (reference sequence). What was sequenced was CD4+ T cells from PBMCs. The V gene is TRBV20-1 and the J gene is TRBJ1-2, with the D gene call left open. This TCR derives from a human donor with Susac syndrome. In nucleotides, the sequence is TGCAGTGCGGTCGGCAGCCCCTATGGCTACACCTTC. Its product reads: CSAVGSPYGYTF.